Presented here are 5 T cell receptor beta chains from one specimen sequenced in a study of glioma-infiltrating T cells after dendritic cell vaccination. Clones were read by immunoSEQ multiplex PCR, and TCRdb kept only the in-frame ones, dropping some. The sample has about 95,000 clones; around 85% are singletons. Sequencing used blood, obtained before dendritic cell vaccination. The receptors were gathered from a human donor with glioblastoma.

The rearrangement uses TRBV7-3 and TRBJ2-1, with D possibly matching TRBD2 (6 bases). Deletions cut 2 bases from V and 2 bases from J, with 10 bases between. Germline-derived CDR1 and CDR2 are SGHTA and FQGTGA. The CDR3 length is 15 residues. As DNA, the CDR3 is TGTGCCAGCAGCTTAGGAGGGCCAGCCTACAATGAGCAGTTCTTC. This sequence encodes CASSLGGPAYNEQFF.

The chain couples TRBV7-6 to TRBJ1-2, with 12 bases matching TRBD1. The germline CDR1 and CDR2 sequences are SGHVS and FNYEAQ. J was trimmed by 7 bases and V by 5 bases; bases with no gene match: 8. The CDR3 contains 15 residues. The CDR3 region is CASSLMGDRGPGYTF. DNA for the CDR3: TGTGCCAGCAGCCTTATGGGGGACAGGGGGCCTGGCTACACCTTC.

This chain uses TRBV5-1 with TRBJ2-2, with D tentatively TRBD1 (6 bases). CDR1 and CDR2 (germline): SGHRS, YFSETQ. The V end was cut by 6 bases, the J end by 1 base, with 22 bases between. The CDR3 covers 18 residues. The CDR3 spells CASIPGWSGTLNTGELFF. The CDR3 coding sequence is TGCGCCAGCATCCCGGGGTGGTCCGGGACACTGAACACCGGGGAGCTGTTTTTT.

The chain has TRBV27 and TRBJ1-2, with D possibly being TRBD1 (5 bases). The CDR3 spans 14 residues. Trimming removed 8 bases from V and 4 bases from J, with 17 bases in between. Germline CDR1 is MNHEY and CDR2 is SMNVEV (reference sequence). CDR3 region: CASRRGEGPYGYTF. The CDR3 DNA is TGTGCCAGCCGAAGAGGGGAGGGCCCCTATGGCTACACCTTC.

The CDR3 nucleotides read TGTGCCAGCGCCCGCCCGGGACAGGTTGTAACCATATATTTT. Amino acid sequence: CASARPGQVVTIYF. The rearrangement links TRBV19 to TRBJ1-3; 8 nucleotides agree with TRBD1. Germline V gives CDR1 LNHDA, CDR2 SQIVND (reference sequence). The CDR3 is made up of 14 amino acids. V was clipped by 9 bases and J by 10 bases; unmatched bases: 14.